This T cell receptor (beta chain) was retrieved from a study of blood T cell repertoires in COVID-19. V shed 3 bases and J 7 bases; nucleotides not matched to a gene: 5. The CDR3 is 14 amino acids. The germline CDR1 and CDR2 sequences are KGHSH and LQKENI. Per the study methods: Estimated nucleated cell counts came from reference gene primer amplification. Profiling relied on immunoSEQ multiplex PCR, and the TCRdb table lists in-frame clones only, not all of them. V and J calls plus clone size are reproduced from that table; the DNA served to infer D and trimming. The data hold 140,000 to 150,000 clones, with over 70% observed a single time.

The V gene is TRBV18, the J gene TRBJ1-5, with 8 bases fitting TRBD1. This TCR came from an older woman with acute or convalescent COVID-19. The sequenced material came from peripheral blood. CDR3 sequence: CASSPGQGVQPQHF. As DNA, the CDR3 is TGTGCCAGCTCACCCGGACAGGGAGTACAGCCCCAGCATTTT.